These 8 T cell receptor beta chains share one sample of origin, sequenced in a study of blood T cell repertoires in COVID-19. The protocol was immunoSEQ multiplex PCR, while the TCRdb copy is restricted to in-frame clones and leaves out a portion. The table records fewer than 400,000 clones, approximately 81% of them present only once. Sequences were obtained from peripheral blood. The receptors come from a woman under 30 with acute or convalescent COVID-19.

The chain employs TRBV3-1 (or the pseudogene TRBV3-2) and TRBJ1-6; tentative D call: TRBD1 (6 bases). The CDR3 covers 15 residues. V shed 2 bases and J shed 4 bases, with 9 bases lying between them. From germline, CDR1 is LGHDT and CDR2 YNNKEL (reference sequence). The CDR3 reads CASSQRDIYNSPLHF. The CDR3 DNA is TGTGCCAGCAGCCAAAGGGACATTTATAATTCACCCCTCCACTTT.

Only one count was recorded for this clone. V usage is TRBV30 and J usage is TRBJ1-6; unclear D gene. The V end lost 3 bases, the J end lost 9 bases, and 21 bases lay between the germline ends. Germline V gene lookup returns CDR1 GTSNPN and CDR2 SVGIG (reference sequence). The CDR3 covers 16 residues. CDR3 in amino acids: CAWRKVLRQEGSPLHF. CDR3 nucleotides: TGTGCCTGGAGGAAAGTACTGAGGCAGGAGGGTTCACCCCTCCACTTT.

The gene calls are TRBV9 and TRBJ1-4, with D maybe TRBD1 (6 bases). CDR1 is SGDLS, CDR2 YYNGEE, per germline. Trimming removed 4 bases from V and 4 bases from J, with 32 bases in between. The CDR3 has 21 amino acids. CDR3 coding DNA: TGTGCCAGCAGCTTCCAAAACAGGGAAGGCGATTGGAAAGGGTTTAATGAAAAACTGTTTTTT. This sequence encodes CASSFQNREGDWKGFNEKLFF.

V is TRBV15 and J is TRBJ2-3, with D perhaps TRBD1 (5 bases). The germline V and J ends were trimmed by 3 bases and 0 bases, with 7 bases remaining between them. CDR3 size: 14 residues. CDR1 and CDR2 from the germline V gene are LNHNV and YYDKDF (reference sequence). For the CDR3, the DNA is TGTGCCACCAGCAGGGCAGGGAGCACAGATACGCAGTATTTT. Protein: CATSRAGSTDTQYF.

The chain links TRBV28 to TRBJ2-5, with D uncertain. This CDR3 region has 14 residues. Trimming cost V 1 base and J 1 base, with 7 bases left between them. Per the germline V gene, CDR1 is MDHEN and CDR2 is SYDVKM. The CDR3 nucleotides are TGTGCCAGCAGTTTATCCCCCGGCCAAGAGACCCAGTACTTC. Amino acid sequence: CASSLSPGQETQYF.

CDR3 in amino acids: CASSEYEGREGDNEQFF. The CDR3 bases are TGTGCCAGCAGTGAATACGAGGGGAGGGAGGGAGACAATGAGCAGTTCTTC. This chain links TRBV6-4 with TRBJ2-1, with 7 bases fitting TRBD2. The V segment lost 3 bases and the J segment 5 bases; nucleotides outside the gene matches: 13. Germline V gene lookup returns CDR1 MRHNA and CDR2 SNTAGT. CDR3 length: 17 amino acids.

This clone was found a few times. V is TRBV6-1 and J is TRBJ1-5; 8 bases agree with TRBD1. The CDR3 covers 15 residues. V shed 3 bases, J shed 4 bases, and the junction held 5 bases outside the gene matches. CDR1 MNHNS and CDR2 SASEGT come from the germline V gene. The chain's CDR3 is CASSEATGGNQPQHF. The CDR3 DNA reads as TGTGCCAGCAGTGAGGCCACAGGGGGGAATCAGCCCCAGCATTTT.

This clone has more than one count but fewer than ten. A junction boundary mismatches the germline segment, possibly from a read error. J is TRBJ2-7 and V is TRBV3-1 (or the pseudogene TRBV3-2); maybe TRBD2 (5 bases). The CDR3 has 12 residues. The germline V gene encodes CDR1 LGHDT and CDR2 YNNKEL (reference sequence). CDR3 in amino acids: CASSQDRRGIRF. Here the CDR3 DNA reads TGTGCCAGCAGCCAAGACAGGCGAGGGATTCGCTTC.